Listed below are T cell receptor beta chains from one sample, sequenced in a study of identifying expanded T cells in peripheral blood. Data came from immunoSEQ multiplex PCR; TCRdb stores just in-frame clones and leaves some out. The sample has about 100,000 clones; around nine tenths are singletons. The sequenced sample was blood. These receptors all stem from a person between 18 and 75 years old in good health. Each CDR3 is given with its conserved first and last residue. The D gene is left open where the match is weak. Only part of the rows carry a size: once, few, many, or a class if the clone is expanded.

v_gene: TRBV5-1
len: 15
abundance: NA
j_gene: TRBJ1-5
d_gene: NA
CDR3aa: CASRSTPASNQPQHF
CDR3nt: TGCGCCAGCAGATCGACCCCGGCTTCCAATCAGCCCCAGCATTTT

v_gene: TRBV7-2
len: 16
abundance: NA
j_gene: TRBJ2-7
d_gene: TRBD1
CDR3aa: CASSLNVGQGANEQYF
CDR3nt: TGTGCCAGCAGCTTAAACGTCGGACAGGGCGCTAACGAGCAGTACTTC

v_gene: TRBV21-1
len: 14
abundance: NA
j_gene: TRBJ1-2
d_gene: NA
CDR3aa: CASSKVQGLYGYTF
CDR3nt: TGTGCCAGCAGCAAAGTACAGGGGCTCTATGGCTACACCTTC

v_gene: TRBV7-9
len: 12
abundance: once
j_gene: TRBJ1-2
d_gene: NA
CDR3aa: CASSPQGWGYTF
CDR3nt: TGTGCCAGCAGCCCACAGGGCTGGGGCTACACCTTC

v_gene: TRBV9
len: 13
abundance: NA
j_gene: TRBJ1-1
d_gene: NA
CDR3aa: CASSAGTNTEAFF
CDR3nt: TGTGCCAGCAGCGCCGGGACTAACACTGAAGCTTTCTTT

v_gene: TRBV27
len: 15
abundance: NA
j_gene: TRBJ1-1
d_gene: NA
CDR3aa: CASKVNVGWNTEAFF
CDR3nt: TGTGCCAGCAAGGTTAACGTGGGTTGGAACACTGAAGCTTTCTTT

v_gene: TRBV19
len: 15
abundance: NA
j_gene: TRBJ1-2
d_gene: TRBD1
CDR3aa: CASKSVDRGLSGYTF
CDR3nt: TGTGCCAGTAAGTCGGTGGACAGGGGGCTTTCCGGCTACACCTTC

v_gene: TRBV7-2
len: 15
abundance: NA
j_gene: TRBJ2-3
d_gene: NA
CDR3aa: CASRGGGTSTDTQYF
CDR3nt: TGTGCCAGCAGGGGGGGAGGAACGAGCACAGATACGCAGTATTTT

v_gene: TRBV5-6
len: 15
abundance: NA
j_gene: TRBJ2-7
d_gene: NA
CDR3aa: CASSFGGTFTYEQYF
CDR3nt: TGTGCCAGCAGCTTCGGAGGGACATTCACCTACGAGCAGTACTTC

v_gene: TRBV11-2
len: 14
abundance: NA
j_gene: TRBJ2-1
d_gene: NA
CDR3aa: CASSPRVLYNEQFF
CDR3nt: TGTGCCAGCAGCCCTAGGGTCCTCTACAATGAGCAGTTCTTC

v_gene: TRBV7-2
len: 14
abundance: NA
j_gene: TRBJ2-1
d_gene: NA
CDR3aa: CASGKYGGYNEQFF
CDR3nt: TGTGCCAGCGGAAAATACGGCGGGTACAATGAGCAGTTCTTC

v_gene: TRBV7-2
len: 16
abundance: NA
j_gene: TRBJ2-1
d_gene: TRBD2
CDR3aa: CASSLSSGGIFNEQFF
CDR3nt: TGTGCCAGCAGCCTAAGTAGCGGGGGGATTTTTAATGAGCAGTTCTTC

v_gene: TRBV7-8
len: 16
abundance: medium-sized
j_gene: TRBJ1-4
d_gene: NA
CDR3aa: CASSLALGSSDEKLFF
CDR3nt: TGTGCCAGCAGCTTAGCGCTTGGGAGTTCGGATGAAAAACTGTTTTTT

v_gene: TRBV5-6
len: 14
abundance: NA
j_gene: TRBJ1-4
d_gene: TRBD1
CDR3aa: CASSLRQGSEKLFF
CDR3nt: TGTGCCAGCAGCTTGAGACAGGGAAGTGAAAAACTGTTTTTT

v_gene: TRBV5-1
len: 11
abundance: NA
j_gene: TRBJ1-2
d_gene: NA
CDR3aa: CASSTDYGYTF
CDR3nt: TGCGCCAGCAGCACGGACTATGGCTACACCTTC

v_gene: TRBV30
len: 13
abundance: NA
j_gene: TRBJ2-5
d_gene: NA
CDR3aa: CAWSGAGFGTQYF
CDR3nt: TGTGCCTGGAGTGGGGCGGGGTTTGGAACCCAGTACTTC

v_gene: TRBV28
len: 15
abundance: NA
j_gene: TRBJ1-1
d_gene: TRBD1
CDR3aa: CASGETGGWDTEAFF
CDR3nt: TGTGCCAGCGGTGAGACAGGGGGCTGGGACACTGAAGCTTTCTTT

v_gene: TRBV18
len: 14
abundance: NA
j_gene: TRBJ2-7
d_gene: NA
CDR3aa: CASSPPSLSYEQYF
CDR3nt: TGTGCCAGCTCACCACCTTCCCTTTCCTACGAGCAGTACTTC

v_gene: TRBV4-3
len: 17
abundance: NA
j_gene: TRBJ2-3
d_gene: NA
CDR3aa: CASSQGSGAPGTDTQYF
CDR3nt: TGCGCCAGCAGCCAAGGGTCGGGGGCCCCAGGGACAGATACGCAGTATTTT

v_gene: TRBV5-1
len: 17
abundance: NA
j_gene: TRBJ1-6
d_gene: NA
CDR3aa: CASRQQPQSSYNSPLHF
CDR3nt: TGCGCCAGCAGACAACAGCCTCAGAGCTCCTATAATTCACCCCTCCACTTT

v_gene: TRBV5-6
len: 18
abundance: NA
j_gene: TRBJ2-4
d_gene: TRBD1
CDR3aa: CASTRLLQGALAKNIQYF
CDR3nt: TGTGCCAGCACCCGACTACTCCAGGGGGCCCTAGCCAAAAACATTCAGTACTTC

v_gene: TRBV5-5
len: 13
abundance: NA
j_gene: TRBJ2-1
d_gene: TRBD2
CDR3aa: CASRPGTSIEQFF
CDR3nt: TGTGCCAGCAGACCAGGGACTAGCATTGAGCAGTTCTTC

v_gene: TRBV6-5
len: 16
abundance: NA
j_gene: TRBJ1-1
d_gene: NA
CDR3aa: CASSYDSTFMNTEAFF
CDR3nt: TGTGCCAGCAGTTACGATAGTACTTTCATGAACACTGAAGCTTTCTTT

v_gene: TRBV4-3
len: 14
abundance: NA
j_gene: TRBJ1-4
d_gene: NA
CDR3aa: CASSPKGTNEKLFF
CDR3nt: TGCGCCAGCAGCCCGAAGGGGACTAATGAAAAACTGTTTTTT

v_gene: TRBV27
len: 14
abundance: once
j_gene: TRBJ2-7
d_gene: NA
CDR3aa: CASSRNGQNYEQYF
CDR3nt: TGTGCCAGCAGTCGCAACGGACAGAATTACGAGCAGTACTTC

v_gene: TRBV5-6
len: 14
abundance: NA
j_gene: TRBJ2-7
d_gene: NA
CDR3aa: CASGSLGSAYEQYF
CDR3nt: TGTGCCAGCGGAAGCCTGGGGTCGGCTTACGAGCAGTACTTC

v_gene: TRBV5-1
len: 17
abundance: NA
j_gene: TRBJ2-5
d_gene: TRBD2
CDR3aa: CASTRGTSGSLGETQYF
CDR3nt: TGCGCCAGCACCAGGGGGACTAGCGGGTCCCTGGGGGAGACCCAGTACTTC

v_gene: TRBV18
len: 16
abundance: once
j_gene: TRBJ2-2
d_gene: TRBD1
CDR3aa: CASSPRPGQGAGELFF
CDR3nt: TGTGCCAGCTCACCCAGACCGGGACAGGGGGCCGGGGAGCTGTTTTTT

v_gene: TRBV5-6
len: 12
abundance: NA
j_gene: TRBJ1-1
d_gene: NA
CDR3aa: CASSLGRAEAFF
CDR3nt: TGTGCCAGCAGCTTGGGCAGGGCCGAAGCTTTCTTT

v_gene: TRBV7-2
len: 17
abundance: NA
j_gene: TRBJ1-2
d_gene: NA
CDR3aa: CASSLPPRQVANYGYTF
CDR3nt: TGTGCCAGCAGCTTACCCCCTCGACAGGTAGCTAACTATGGCTACACCTTC

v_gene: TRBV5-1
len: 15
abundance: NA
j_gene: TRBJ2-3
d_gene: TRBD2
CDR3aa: CASSSVAGEADTQYF
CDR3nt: TGCGCCAGCAGTTCTGTAGCGGGGGAGGCAGATACGCAGTATTTT

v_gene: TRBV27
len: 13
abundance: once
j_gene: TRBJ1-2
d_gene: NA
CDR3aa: CASSRQVDYGYTF
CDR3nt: TGTGCCAGCAGCCGGCAGGTGGACTATGGCTACACCTTC